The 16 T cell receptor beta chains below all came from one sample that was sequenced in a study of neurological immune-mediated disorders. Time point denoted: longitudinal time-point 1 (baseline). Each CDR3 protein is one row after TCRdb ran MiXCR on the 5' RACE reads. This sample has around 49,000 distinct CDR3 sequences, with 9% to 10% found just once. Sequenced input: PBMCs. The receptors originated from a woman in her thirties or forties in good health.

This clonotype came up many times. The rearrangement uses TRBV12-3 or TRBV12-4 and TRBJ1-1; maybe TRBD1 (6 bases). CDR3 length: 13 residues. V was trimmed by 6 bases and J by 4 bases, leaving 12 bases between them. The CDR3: CASRHREGTEAFF. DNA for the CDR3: TGTGCCAGCAGGCACAGGGAGGGCACTGAAGCTTTCTTT.

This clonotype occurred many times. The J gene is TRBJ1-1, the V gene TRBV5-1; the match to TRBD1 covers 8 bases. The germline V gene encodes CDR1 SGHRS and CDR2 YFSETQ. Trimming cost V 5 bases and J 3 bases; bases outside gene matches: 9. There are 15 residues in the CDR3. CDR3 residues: CASRPADRVDTEAFF. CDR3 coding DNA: TGCGCCAGCAGGCCGGCGGACAGGGTTGACACTGAAGCTTTCTTT.

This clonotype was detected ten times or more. The chain's CDR3 is CASRVAPGGPSYEQYF. In DNA, the CDR3 is TGTGCCAGCAGGGTAGCCCCGGGAGGGCCTTCCTACGAGCAGTACTTC. V usage is TRBV2 and J usage is TRBJ2-7; 8 bases are shared with TRBD2. The J segment lost 1 base and the V segment lost 6 bases, leaving 11 bases of the junction unmatched. Germline CDR1 reads SNHLY; CDR2 reads FYNNEI. The CDR3 extends over 16 amino acids.

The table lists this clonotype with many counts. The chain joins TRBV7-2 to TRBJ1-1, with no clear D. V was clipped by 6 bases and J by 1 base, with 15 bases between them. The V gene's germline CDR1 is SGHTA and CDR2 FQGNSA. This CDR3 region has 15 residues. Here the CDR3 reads CASRAMGKRNTEAFF. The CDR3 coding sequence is TGTGCCAGCAGGGCTATGGGGAAACGGAACACTGAAGCTTTCTTT.

CDR3 sequence (DNA): TGCAGTGCCAAGAGTGATGGCCCCTACGAGCAGTACTTC. Translation gives CSAKSDGPYEQYF. V is TRBV20-1 and J is TRBJ2-7, with D uncertain. The CDR3 contains 13 residues. V dropped 6 bases and J dropped 2 bases, with 14 bases sitting between them. Germline V gene data show CDR1 as DFQATT and CDR2 as SNEGSKA (reference sequence).

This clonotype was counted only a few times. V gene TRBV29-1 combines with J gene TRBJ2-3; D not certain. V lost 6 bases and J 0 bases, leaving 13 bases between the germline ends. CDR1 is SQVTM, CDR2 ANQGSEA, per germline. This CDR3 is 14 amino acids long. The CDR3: CSVGRRISTDTQYF. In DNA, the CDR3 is TGCAGCGTCGGGCGGCGGATTAGCACAGATACGCAGTATTTT.

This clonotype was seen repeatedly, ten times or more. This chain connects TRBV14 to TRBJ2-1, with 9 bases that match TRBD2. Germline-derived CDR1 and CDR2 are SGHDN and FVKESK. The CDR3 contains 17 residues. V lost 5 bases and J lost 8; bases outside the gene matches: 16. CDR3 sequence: CASSDRAPGTSRHEQFF. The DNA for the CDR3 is TGTGCCAGCAGCGATCGAGCCCCCGGGACTAGCAGGCATGAGCAGTTCTTC.

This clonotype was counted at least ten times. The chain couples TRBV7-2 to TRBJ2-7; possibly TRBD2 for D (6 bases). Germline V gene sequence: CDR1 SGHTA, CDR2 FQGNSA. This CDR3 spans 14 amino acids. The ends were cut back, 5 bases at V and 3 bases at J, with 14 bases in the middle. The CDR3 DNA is TGTGCCAGCAGCCGCCACGGGGGTTTCTACGAGCAGTACTTC. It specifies CASSRHGGFYEQYF.

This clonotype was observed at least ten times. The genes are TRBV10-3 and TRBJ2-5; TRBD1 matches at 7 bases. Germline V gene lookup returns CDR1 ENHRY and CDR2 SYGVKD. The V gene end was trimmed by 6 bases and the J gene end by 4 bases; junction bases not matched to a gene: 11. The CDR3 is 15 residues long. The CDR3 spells CAIRSDRTAGETQYF. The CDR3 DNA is TGTGCCATCAGATCGGACAGGACGGCGGGAGAGACCCAGTACTTC.

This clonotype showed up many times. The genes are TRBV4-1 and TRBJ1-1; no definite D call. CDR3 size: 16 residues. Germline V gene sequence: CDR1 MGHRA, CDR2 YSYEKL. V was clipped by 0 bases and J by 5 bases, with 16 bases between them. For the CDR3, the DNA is TGCGCCAGCAGCCAAGATCATCGGCGGGAAGCGACTGAAGCTTTCTTT. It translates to CASSQDHRREATEAFF.

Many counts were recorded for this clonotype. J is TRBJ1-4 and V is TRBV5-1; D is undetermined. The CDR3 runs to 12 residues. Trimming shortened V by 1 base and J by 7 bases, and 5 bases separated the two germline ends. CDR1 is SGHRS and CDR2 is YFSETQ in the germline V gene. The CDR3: CASSLNGEKLFF. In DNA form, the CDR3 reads TGCGCCAGCAGCTTGAACGGTGAAAAACTGTTTTTT. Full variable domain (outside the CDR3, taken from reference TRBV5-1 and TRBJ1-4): KAGVTQTPRYLIKTRGQQVTLSCSPISGHRSVSWYQQTPGQGLQFLFEYFSETQRNKGNFPGRFSGRQFSNSRSEMNVSTLELGDSALYLCASSLNGEKLFFGSGTQLSVL.

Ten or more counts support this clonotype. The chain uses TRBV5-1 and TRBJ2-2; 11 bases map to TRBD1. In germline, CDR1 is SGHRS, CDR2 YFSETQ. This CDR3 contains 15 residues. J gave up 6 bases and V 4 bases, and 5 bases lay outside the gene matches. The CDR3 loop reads CASSRGQGDAGELFF. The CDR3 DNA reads TGCGCCAGCAGCAGGGGACAGGGGGATGCCGGGGAGCTGTTTTTT.

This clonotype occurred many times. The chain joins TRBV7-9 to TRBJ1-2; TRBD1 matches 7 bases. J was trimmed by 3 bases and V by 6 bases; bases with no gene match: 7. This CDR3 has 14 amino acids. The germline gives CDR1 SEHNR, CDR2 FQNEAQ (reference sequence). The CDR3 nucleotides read TGTGCCAGCAGATCCCGGGACAGTGACTATGGCTACACCTTC. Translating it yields CASRSRDSDYGYTF.

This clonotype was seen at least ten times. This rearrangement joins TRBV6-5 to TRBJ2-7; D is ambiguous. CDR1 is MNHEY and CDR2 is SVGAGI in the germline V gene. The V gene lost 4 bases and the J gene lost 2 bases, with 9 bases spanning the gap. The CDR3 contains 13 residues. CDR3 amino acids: CASSSLGTYEQYF. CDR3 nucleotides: TGTGCCAGCAGTTCCCTGGGGACCTACGAGCAGTACTTC.

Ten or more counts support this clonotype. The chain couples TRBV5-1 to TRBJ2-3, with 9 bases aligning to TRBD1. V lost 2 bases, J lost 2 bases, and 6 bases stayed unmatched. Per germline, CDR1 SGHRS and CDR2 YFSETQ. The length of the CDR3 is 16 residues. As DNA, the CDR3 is TGCGCCAGCAGCTTCCCCGGGACAGGGAACACAGATACGCAGTATTTT. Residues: CASSFPGTGNTDTQYF.

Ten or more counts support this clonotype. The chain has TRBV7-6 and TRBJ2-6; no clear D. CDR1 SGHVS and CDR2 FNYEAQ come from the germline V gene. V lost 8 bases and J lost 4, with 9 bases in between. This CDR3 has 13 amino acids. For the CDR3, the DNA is TGTGCCAGCCGAAATGCCGGGGCCAACGTCCTGACTTTC. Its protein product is CASRNAGANVLTF. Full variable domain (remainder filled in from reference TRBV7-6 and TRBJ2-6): GAGVSQSPRYKVTKRGQDVALRCDPISGHVSLYWYRQALGQGPEFLTYFNYEAQQDKSGLPNDRFSAERPEGSISTLTIQRTEQRDSAMYRCASRNAGANVLTFGAGSRLTVL.